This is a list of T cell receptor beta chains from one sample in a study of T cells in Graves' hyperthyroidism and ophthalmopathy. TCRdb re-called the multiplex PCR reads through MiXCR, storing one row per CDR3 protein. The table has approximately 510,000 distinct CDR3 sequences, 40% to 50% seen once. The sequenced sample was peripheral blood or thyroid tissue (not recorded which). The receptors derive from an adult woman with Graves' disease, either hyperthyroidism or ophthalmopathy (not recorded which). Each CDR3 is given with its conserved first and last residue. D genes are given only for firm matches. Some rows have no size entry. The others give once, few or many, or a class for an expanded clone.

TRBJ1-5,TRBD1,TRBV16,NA,TGTGCCACCGGGACAGGGAGTCAGCCCCAGCATTTT,CATGTGSQPQHF
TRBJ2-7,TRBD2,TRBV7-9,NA,TGTGCCAGCAGCTTGAGTCTAGCGGTAGGGGAGCAGTACTTC,CASSLSLAVGEQYF
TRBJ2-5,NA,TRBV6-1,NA,TGTGCCAGCAGTGAGGTCGGTGATCAGCCCCAGTACTTC,CASSEVGDQPQYF
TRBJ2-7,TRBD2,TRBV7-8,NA,TGTGCCAGCAGCTTAGGGACTAGCGACTCCTACGAGCAGTACTTC,CASSLGTSDSYEQYF
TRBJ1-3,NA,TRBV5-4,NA,TGTGCCACCGCCCAGGATCGAAACACCATATATTTT,CATAQDRNTIYF
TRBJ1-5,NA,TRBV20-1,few,TGCAGTGCTACCTGGAGGTACAATCAGCCCCAGCATTTT,CSATWRYNQPQHF
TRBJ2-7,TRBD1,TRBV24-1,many,TGTGCCACCAGTTCCGGGACAGGCACAACCTACGAGCAGTACTTC,CATSSGTGTTYEQYF
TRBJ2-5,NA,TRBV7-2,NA,TGTGCCAGCAGCTCCGCGCCCGGGACCCAGTACTTC,CASSSAPGTQYF
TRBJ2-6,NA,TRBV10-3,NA,TGTGCCATCAGTGGGGACGCCCCCTCTGGGGCCAACGTCCTGACTTTC,CAISGDAPSGANVLTF
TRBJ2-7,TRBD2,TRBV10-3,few,TGTGCCATCAGTGGGGGAGCCGGGACTAGCCTCTACGAGCAGTACTTC,CAISGGAGTSLYEQYF
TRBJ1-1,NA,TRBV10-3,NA,TGTGCCATCAGTGCTAGGGGCGGTAGTGAAGCTTTCTTT,CAISARGGSEAFF
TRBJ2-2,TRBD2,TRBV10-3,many,TGTGCCATCAACGGGGCTGCGGGAGGAGGCGGGGAGCTGTTTTTT,CAINGAAGGGGELFF
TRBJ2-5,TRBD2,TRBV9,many,TGTGCCAGCAGCGTAAGGGCTAGCGGGGGCCAGACCCAGTACTTC,CASSVRASGGQTQYF
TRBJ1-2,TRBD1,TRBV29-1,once,TGCAGCCTCGGGACAGGGGTTGGGAACTATGGCTACACCTTC,CSLGTGVGNYGYTF
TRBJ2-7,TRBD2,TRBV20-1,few,TGCAGTGCTAGAAAGGGGACTAGCATACACGAGCAGTACTTC,CSARKGTSIHEQYF
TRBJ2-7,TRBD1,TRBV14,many,TGTGCCAGCAGCCTTTGGGGACAGGGTACCTACGAGCAGTACTTC,CASSLWGQGTYEQYF
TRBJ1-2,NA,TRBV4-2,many,TGTGCCAGCAGCCAAGAGGTCTATGGCTACACCTTC,CASSQEVYGYTF
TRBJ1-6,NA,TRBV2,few,TGTGCCAGCGGTGCCTCGGGGTCACCCCTCCACTTT,CASGASGSPLHF
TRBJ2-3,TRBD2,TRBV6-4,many,TGTGCCAGCAGTGACCATGCTAGCGGAGACACAGATACGCAGTATTTT,CASSDHASGDTDTQYF
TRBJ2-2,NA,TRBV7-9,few,TGCGCCAGCAGCCAAGATTATAGGCTTGGCACCGGGGAGCTGTTTTTT,CASSQDYRLGTGELFF
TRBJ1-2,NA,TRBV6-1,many,TGTGCCAGCAGTGACCCGAACAATGGCGACTATGGCTACACCTTC,CASSDPNNGDYGYTF
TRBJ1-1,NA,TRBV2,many,TGTGCCAGCAGTGACGAGGGGGGGAACACTGAAGCTTTCTTT,CASSDEGGNTEAFF
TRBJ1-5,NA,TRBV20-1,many,TGCAGTGCCCCCCATCAGCCCCAGCATTTT,CSAPHQPQHF
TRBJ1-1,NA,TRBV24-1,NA,TGTGCCACCAGTGATACAGGGTTCACTGAAGCTTTCTTT,CATSDTGFTEAFF
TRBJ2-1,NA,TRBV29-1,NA,TGCAGCGTTGAGACTGCCCTTGGTAGGAATGAGCAGTTCTTC,CSVETALGRNEQFF
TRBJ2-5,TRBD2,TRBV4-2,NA,TGTGCCAGCAGCCAAGCCCCAGGGGCGGGAGGAGAGACCCAGTACTTC,CASSQAPGAGGETQYF
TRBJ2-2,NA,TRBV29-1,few,TGCAGCTACCACGGGGAGCTGTTTTTT,CSYHGELFF
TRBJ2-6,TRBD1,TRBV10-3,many,TGTGCCATCAGGGGGACAGTCGGTGGGGCCAACGTCCTGACTTTC,CAIRGTVGGANVLTF
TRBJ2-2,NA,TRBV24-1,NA,TGTGCCACCTCCATCACGGGACACCCCACCGGGGAGCTGTTTTTT,CATSITGHPTGELFF
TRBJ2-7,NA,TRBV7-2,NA,TGTGCCAGCAGCTCCCAGATAGGGAACGAGCAGTACTTC,CASSSQIGNEQYF
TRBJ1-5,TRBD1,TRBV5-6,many,TGTGCCAGCAGCTTATATAACAGGGGGTACCAGCCCCAGCATTTT,CASSLYNRGYQPQHF
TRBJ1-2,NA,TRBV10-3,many,TGTGCCATCAGTCGCCCGACAGAAGATGGCTACACCTTC,CAISRPTEDGYTF
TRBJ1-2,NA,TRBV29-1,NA,TGCAGCGTTGAAGGGGGAACAGGAGACTACTATGGCTACACCTTC,CSVEGGTGDYYGYTF
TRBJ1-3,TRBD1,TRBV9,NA,TGTGCCAGCAGCGTAGGGACAGGGACGCTAAACACCATATATTTT,CASSVGTGTLNTIYF
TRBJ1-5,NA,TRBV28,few,TGTGCCAGCAGTTTATCCCCCTACAATCAGCCCCAGCATTTT,CASSLSPYNQPQHF
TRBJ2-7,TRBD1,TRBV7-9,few,TGTGCCAGCAGCCACCGGGACAGGGTAGGTTACGAGCAGTACTTC,CASSHRDRVGYEQYF
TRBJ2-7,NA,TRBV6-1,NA,TGTGCCAGCAGGGACGCACAGATCAGCTCCTACGAGCAGTACTTC,CASRDAQISSYEQYF
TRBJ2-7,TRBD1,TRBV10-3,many,TGTGCCATCACCGAGCTGGACAGGGGGTCCGAGCAGTACTTC,CAITELDRGSEQYF
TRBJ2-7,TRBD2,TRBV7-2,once,TGTGCCAGCAGCAAAAAGGGACTAGCACCCGAGCAGTACTTC,CASSKKGLAPEQYF
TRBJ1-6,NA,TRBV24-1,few,TGTGCCACCAGTGAACAAGGAGTCGTTAATTCACCCCTCCACTTT,CATSEQGVVNSPLHF
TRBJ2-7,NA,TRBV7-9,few,TGTGCCAGCAGCTTACCGGAACAGGGCGTCTACGAGCAGTACTTC,CASSLPEQGVYEQYF
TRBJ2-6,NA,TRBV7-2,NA,TGTGCCAGCACCCTAACGGACAGATCTGGGGCCAACGTCCTGACTTTC,CASTLTDRSGANVLTF
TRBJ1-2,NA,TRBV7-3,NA,TGTGCCAGCAGCTTAAGGGGGACGGATGGCTACACCTTC,CASSLRGTDGYTF
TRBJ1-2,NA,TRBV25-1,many,TGTGCCAGCAGTCAGACAGCTTACTATGGCTACACCTTC,CASSQTAYYGYTF
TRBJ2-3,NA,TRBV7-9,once,TGTGCCAGCAGAGGACACCCCTTCACAGATACGCAGTATTTT,CASRGHPFTDTQYF
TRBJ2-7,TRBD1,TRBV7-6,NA,TGTGCCAGCAGTTTATTGCCCGACAGGGGGCGGCACGAGCAGTACTTC,CASSLLPDRGRHEQYF
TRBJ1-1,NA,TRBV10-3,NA,TGTGCCATCAGCTACAAGGACACTGAAGCTTTCTTT,CAISYKDTEAFF
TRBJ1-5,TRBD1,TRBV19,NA,TGTGCCAGTAGTATCGGAGACAGGGGACCTTATAGCAATCAGCCCCAGCATTTT,CASSIGDRGPYSNQPQHF
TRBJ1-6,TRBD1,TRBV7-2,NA,TGTGCCAGCAGCTTAGCGCACAGGGGTCAGTCACCCCTCCACTTT,CASSLAHRGQSPLHF
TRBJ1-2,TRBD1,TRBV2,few,TGTGCCAGCAGCCCGCTGGGGGCCGGGACAGGGGACGGTGGCTACACCTTC,CASSPLGAGTGDGGYTF
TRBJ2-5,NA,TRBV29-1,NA,TGCAGCGTACAGCGACAGGGAGGGGAGACCCAGTACTTC,CSVQRQGGETQYF
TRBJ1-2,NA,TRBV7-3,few,TGTGCCAGCCCCGCGGGGGCCCCGTTTGAGGATGGCTACACCTTC,CASPAGAPFEDGYTF
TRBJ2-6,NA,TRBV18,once,TGTGCCAGCTCACCTTCAAACTCTGGGGCCAACGTCCTGACTTTC,CASSPSNSGANVLTF
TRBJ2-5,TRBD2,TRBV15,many,TGTGCCACCAGCAGAGATCTACTAGCGGGCTTCCAAAAAGAGACCCAGTACTTC,CATSRDLLAGFQKETQYF